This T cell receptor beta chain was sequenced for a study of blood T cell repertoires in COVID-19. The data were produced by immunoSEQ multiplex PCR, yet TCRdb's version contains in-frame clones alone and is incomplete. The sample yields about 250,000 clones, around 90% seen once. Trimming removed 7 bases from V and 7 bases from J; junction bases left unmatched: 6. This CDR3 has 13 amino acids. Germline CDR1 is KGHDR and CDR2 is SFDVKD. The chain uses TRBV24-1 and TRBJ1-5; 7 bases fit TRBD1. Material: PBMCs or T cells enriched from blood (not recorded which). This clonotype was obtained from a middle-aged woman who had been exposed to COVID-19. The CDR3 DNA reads TGTGCCACCAGGAAGGGGGCCGGCCAGCCCCAGCATTTT. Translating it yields CATRKGAGQPQHF.